These T cell receptor beta chains were read from a single sample in a study of blood T cell repertoires in COVID-19. Libraries were prepared by immunoSEQ multiplex PCR; TCRdb keeps only in-frame clonotypes and omits some of them. The sample gives 100,000 or so clones, more than 90% of which show up once; about 4.5% is in the top ten. Sequencing input: peripheral blood. Receptor source: a human donor with active COVID-19. The donor label of this sample is uncertain. Each CDR3 is given with its conserved first and last residue. A D gene is named only where the DNA matches it firmly. Clone size is given for some rows only: seen once, a few or many times, or a class if the clone is expanded.

CDR3nt: TGTGCCAGCGGTGCGGGAGGGATGGTTCAAGATACGCAGTATTTT
CDR3aa: CASGAGGMVQDTQYF
abundance: -
j_gene: TRBJ2-3
d_gene: TRBD2
len: 15
v_gene: TRBV19

CDR3nt: TGTGCCAGCAGTTACACAGGGGACCTAAGCACAGATACGCAGTATTTT
CDR3aa: CASSYTGDLSTDTQYF
abundance: -
j_gene: TRBJ2-3
d_gene: TRBD1
len: 16
v_gene: TRBV6-5

CDR3nt: TGTGCCAGCAGTTTTGGTCAGGGTTTGTCCTACGAGCAGTACTTC
CDR3aa: CASSFGQGLSYEQYF
abundance: -
j_gene: TRBJ2-7
d_gene: -
len: 15
v_gene: TRBV27

CDR3nt: TGTGCTAGTGGTGCAGGGACAGGGTGGTCAGATACGCAGTATTTT
CDR3aa: CASGAGTGWSDTQYF
abundance: -
j_gene: TRBJ2-3
d_gene: TRBD1
len: 15
v_gene: TRBV12-5

CDR3nt: TGCGCCAGCAGCCAAGATTTAGTAATGGCTAGCGGAAATGAGCAGTTCTTC
CDR3aa: CASSQDLVMASGNEQFF
abundance: -
j_gene: TRBJ2-1
d_gene: TRBD2
len: 17
v_gene: TRBV4-3

CDR3nt: TGTGCCAGCTCACAACTAGCGGGAGCTTACAATGAGCAGTTCTTC
CDR3aa: CASSQLAGAYNEQFF
abundance: once
j_gene: TRBJ2-1
d_gene: TRBD2
len: 15
v_gene: TRBV18

CDR3nt: TGTGCCTCTTCCTGGGACAGGGGCAATGAGCAGTTCTTC
CDR3aa: CASSWDRGNEQFF
abundance: -
j_gene: TRBJ2-1
d_gene: TRBD1
len: 13
v_gene: TRBV24-1

CDR3nt: TGTGCCAGCAGCCCCCGACTAGCGGGGGGGGAAGAGACCCAGTACTTC
CDR3aa: CASSPRLAGGEETQYF
abundance: -
j_gene: TRBJ2-5
d_gene: TRBD2
len: 16
v_gene: TRBV11-3

CDR3nt: TGTGCCACCAGCCTGCCTGGGGGGAGGGTAGGTATGGGTGAGCAGTTCTTC
CDR3aa: CATSLPGGRVGMGEQFF
abundance: -
j_gene: TRBJ2-1
d_gene: TRBD2
len: 17
v_gene: TRBV15

CDR3nt: TGTGCCATCAGTGACTGGGACAGGGAAGATGGCTACACCTTC
CDR3aa: CAISDWDREDGYTF
abundance: -
j_gene: TRBJ1-2
d_gene: TRBD1
len: 14
v_gene: TRBV10-3

CDR3nt: TGCGCCAGCAGCTTGGTCCCACGACAGGCCGGGGACATTCAGTACTTC
CDR3aa: CASSLVPRQAGDIQYF
abundance: -
j_gene: TRBJ2-4
d_gene: -
len: 16
v_gene: TRBV5-1

CDR3nt: TGCGCCAGCAGCCTCACCGGGACAGGCCGCACAGATACGCAGTATTTT
CDR3aa: CASSLTGTGRTDTQYF
abundance: once
j_gene: TRBJ2-3
d_gene: TRBD1
len: 16
v_gene: TRBV4-1

CDR3nt: TGTGCCAGCAGCCCTGGACTAGCGGGGACCCACGAGCAGTACTTC
CDR3aa: CASSPGLAGTHEQYF
abundance: -
j_gene: TRBJ2-7
d_gene: TRBD2
len: 15
v_gene: TRBV7-8

CDR3nt: TGTGCCAGCAGCTTAGACCTCGGGGTCTACGAGCAGTACTTC
CDR3aa: CASSLDLGVYEQYF
abundance: -
j_gene: TRBJ2-7
d_gene: -
len: 14
v_gene: TRBV7-2

CDR3nt: TGTGCCAGCAGCTTATTGGGGGGCTCCTACAATGAGCAGTTCTTC
CDR3aa: CASSLLGGSYNEQFF
abundance: -
j_gene: TRBJ2-1
d_gene: -
len: 15
v_gene: TRBV7-6

CDR3nt: TGTGCCAGCAGACCCCCGAGCGAGACCCAGTACTTC
CDR3aa: CASRPPSETQYF
abundance: -
j_gene: TRBJ2-5
d_gene: -
len: 12
v_gene: TRBV6-5

CDR3nt: TGTGCCAGCACAGGGGAAACGGGAGAGACCCAGTACTTC
CDR3aa: CASTGETGETQYF
abundance: -
j_gene: TRBJ2-5
d_gene: -
len: 13
v_gene: TRBV2

CDR3nt: TGTGCCAGCAGCTTGTCCCGGTTGGACATTCAGTACTTC
CDR3aa: CASSLSRLDIQYF
abundance: once
j_gene: TRBJ2-4
d_gene: -
len: 13
v_gene: TRBV7-2

CDR3nt: TGTGCCATCAGTGAGTCGAGCGGGAGGACGATCGGGGAGCTGTTTTTT
CDR3aa: CAISESSGRTIGELFF
abundance: -
j_gene: TRBJ2-2
d_gene: TRBD2
len: 16
v_gene: TRBV10-3

CDR3nt: TGTGCCAGCAGTTACAGTGCCTACGAGCAGTACTTC
CDR3aa: CASSYSAYEQYF
abundance: -
j_gene: TRBJ2-7
d_gene: -
len: 12
v_gene: TRBV2

CDR3nt: TGTGCCAGCAGGGAACTAGCGGGGGGCGCCTACGAGCAGTACTTC
CDR3aa: CASRELAGGAYEQYF
abundance: -
j_gene: TRBJ2-7
d_gene: TRBD2
len: 15
v_gene: TRBV27

CDR3nt: TGTGCCAGCAGCTCGGGCTACGAGCAGTACTTC
CDR3aa: CASSSGYEQYF
abundance: -
j_gene: TRBJ2-7
d_gene: -
len: 11
v_gene: TRBV5-4

CDR3nt: TGTGCCAGCAGCTACTCCTCCGGGACTACCTACACCGGGGAGCTGTTTTTT
CDR3aa: CASSYSSGTTYTGELFF
abundance: -
j_gene: TRBJ2-2
d_gene: TRBD2
len: 17
v_gene: TRBV7-2

CDR3nt: TGTGCCAGCAGTTCGAATCTAGCGGGGAGCTCCTACGAGCAGTACTTC
CDR3aa: CASSSNLAGSSYEQYF
abundance: -
j_gene: TRBJ2-7
d_gene: TRBD2
len: 16
v_gene: TRBV6-5

CDR3nt: TGTGCCAGCAGCGGTGGGGACACACCCTACGAGCAGTACTTC
CDR3aa: CASSGGDTPYEQYF
abundance: -
j_gene: TRBJ2-7
d_gene: -
len: 14
v_gene: TRBV9

CDR3nt: TGTGCCAGCAGGACGCAGGGGCGAAGGGGTGAGCAGTACTTC
CDR3aa: CASRTQGRRGEQYF
abundance: -
j_gene: TRBJ2-7
d_gene: -
len: 14
v_gene: TRBV28

CDR3nt: TGCGCCAGCAGCCAGGGCTCTGTTTACGACGCAGATACGCAGTATTTT
CDR3aa: CASSQGSVYDADTQYF
abundance: -
j_gene: TRBJ2-3
d_gene: -
len: 16
v_gene: TRBV4-1

CDR3nt: TGTGCCAGCAGCTTTGGCTCGGGTATGAACACTGAAGCTTTCTTT
CDR3aa: CASSFGSGMNTEAFF
abundance: -
j_gene: TRBJ1-1
d_gene: -
len: 15
v_gene: TRBV5-6

CDR3nt: TGCGCCAGCAGCCAGGCGTGGGGGACATTTGCTTTCTTT
CDR3aa: CASSQAWGTFAFF
abundance: -
j_gene: TRBJ1-1
d_gene: -
len: 13
v_gene: TRBV4-1

CDR3nt: TGTGCCAGCAGTTTAGTCAGGGGCTATGGCTACACCTTC
CDR3aa: CASSLVRGYGYTF
abundance: -
j_gene: TRBJ1-2
d_gene: -
len: 13
v_gene: TRBV12-3/TRBV12-4